This is a list of T cell receptor beta chains from one sample in a study of blood T cells in healthy people across ages. MiXCR, run by TCRdb on the 5' RACE reads, gives a single entry per CDR3 protein. The table has about 1.7 million distinct CDR3 sequences, 28% seen once. The specimen sequenced was blood. The origin of the receptors is a woman younger than 45 in good health. Each CDR3 is given with its conserved first and last residue. Not all rows give a size; the values are once, few, many and, for expanded clones, a class.

V gene	J gene	clone size	CDR3 protein
TRBV6-2/TRBV6-3	TRBJ2-1	.	CASSYTVSGEGEQFF
TRBV6-2/TRBV6-3	TRBJ2-7	.	CASRSAGFRSYEQYF
TRBV20-1	TRBJ2-7	.	CSARDFGTGGDEQYF
TRBV20-1	TRBJ2-7	.	CSARYRDSYEQYF
TRBV6-8	TRBJ1-5	.	CASKDRVGARLSVSNQPQHF
TRBV4-1	TRBJ1-4	.	CASSKTGPAEKLFF
TRBV7-9	TRBJ1-2	.	CASSRRSEDRSAGYTF
TRBV29-1	TRBJ1-2	.	CNVQGGSDYGYTF
TRBV5-1	TRBJ2-1	many	CASSWTLTSGIGGYDEQFF
TRBV7-2	TRBJ2-3	.	CASSLVSRGELTDTQYF
TRBV20-1	TRBJ2-2	.	CSARSGPDTGELFF
TRBV9	TRBJ2-1	.	CASSAGTSGSYNEQFF
TRBV29-1	TRBJ1-1	.	CSVEEGSEAFF
TRBV10-3	TRBJ2-7	many	CAISDNGLAGTSYEQYF